These 17 T cell receptor beta chains share one sample of origin, sequenced in a study of long-term antiretroviral therapy in people with HIV. Sequencing used immunoSEQ v3.0 at survey level. Profiling relied on immunoSEQ multiplex PCR, and the TCRdb table lists in-frame clones only, not all of them. This table holds fewer than 35,000 clones, approximately 97% found once. The sequenced sample was unsorted PBMCs, obtained 6.9 years after starting antiretroviral therapy. The receptor source for this set is a man aged 25 to 40 with HIV.

The chain combines TRBV5-1 with TRBJ2-1; 10 bases are shared with TRBD1. Germline trimming cut 6 bases from V and 1 base from J; bases unmatched to any gene: 10. Looked up from germline, CDR1 is SGHRS and CDR2 is YFSETQ. The CDR3 runs 17 residues. The CDR3 here is CASNPGQGMPSYNEQFF. The CDR3 DNA reads TGCGCCAGCAACCCGGGACAGGGGATGCCGTCCTACAATGAGCAGTTCTTC.

The chain couples TRBV2 to TRBJ2-7, with 9 bases fitting TRBD2. Germline-derived CDR1 and CDR2 are SNHLY and FYNNEI. After removal of 6 bases from V and 3 bases from J, the junction contained 6 bases not matched to a gene. The CDR3 length is 14 residues. CDR3 in DNA: TGTGCCAGCAGGGTAGCGGGAGTCGGCTACGAGCAGTACTTC. Protein: CASRVAGVGYEQYF.

The chain is built from TRBV13 and TRBJ2-1; no firm D call. The ends were cut back, 2 bases at V and 7 bases at J, with 9 bases in the middle. The CDR3 spans 13 residues. CDR1 is PRHDT, CDR2 FYEKMQ, per germline (reference sequence). The CDR3 loop is CASSLSDGNEQFF. The DNA of the CDR3 is TGTGCCAGCAGCTTATCCGACGGGAATGAGCAGTTCTTC.

As DNA, the CDR3 is TGTGCCAGCTCACCAAAATCTCGCGGGGGAAACACCATATATTTT. Translated, it gives CASSPKSRGGNTIYF. The chain links TRBV18 to TRBJ1-3; D remains ambiguous. V was shortened by 2 bases and J by 4 bases, with 12 bases between the two germline ends. Germline V gives CDR1 KGHSH, CDR2 LQKENI. The CDR3 is 15 residues long.

The V gene is TRBV19, the J gene TRBJ2-2; no firm D call. The CDR3 runs 12 residues. The V gene's germline CDR1 is LNHDA and CDR2 SQIVND (reference sequence). V was clipped by 1 base and J by 7 bases, with 4 bases between them. CDR3 bases: TGTGCCAGTAGTATAGCGGGCGGGGAGCTGTTTTTT. It is translated as CASSIAGGELFF.

The table lists this clone with a count of one. The rearrangement links TRBV7-2 to TRBJ1-2; possibly TRBD1 for D (6 bases). Germline assignment: CDR1 SGHTA and CDR2 FQGNSA. The germline V and J ends were trimmed by 5 bases and 8 bases, with 24 bases remaining between them. CDR3 length: 16 residues. The DNA of the CDR3 is TGTGCCAGCAGCCTAGAATCTGGGACATCTGGACGGGGCTACACCTTC. Encoded protein: CASSLESGTSGRGYTF.

The chain employs TRBV12-5 and TRBJ2-3, with TRBD2 matching 14 bases. Germline values: CDR1 LGHNT, CDR2 FRNRAP. V shed 5 bases and J 5 bases; nucleotides not matched to a gene: 3. This CDR3 has 15 residues. The CDR3 nucleotides read TGTGCTAGTGGTCGACTAGCGGGAGGGGGAGATACGCAGTATTTT. Translation gives CASGRLAGGGDTQYF.

The chain carries TRBV27 and TRBJ1-1, with D possibly matching TRBD1 (6 bases). Germline CDR1 MNHEY, CDR2 SMNVEV (reference sequence). Trimming took off 6 bases at V and 0 bases at J, with 20 bases between the two ends. The CDR3 has 17 amino acids. DNA for the CDR3: TGTGCCAGCAGCCTCACGGGGGGCGAATTTATGAACACTGAAGCTTTCTTT. Residues: CASSLTGGEFMNTEAFF.

The genes are TRBV11-2 and TRBJ1-2; 7 bases align to TRBD1. This CDR3 spans 15 amino acids. Germline trimming cut 0 bases from V and 3 bases from J; bases unmatched to any gene: 4. The germline gives CDR1 SGHAT, CDR2 FQNNGV. CDR3 DNA: TGTGCCAGCAGCTTAGATCAGGGGGGCTACTATGGCTACACCTTC. Its translation: CASSLDQGGYYGYTF.

The chain is built from TRBV29-1 and TRBJ1-1, with TRBD1 as a possible D gene (5 bases). CDR1 is SQVTM, CDR2 ANQGSEA, per germline. V was shortened by 3 bases and J by 2 bases, with 7 bases between the two germline ends. CDR3 length equals 12 residues. As DNA, the CDR3 is TGCAGCGTTGAGGGGCCAAACACTGAAGCTTTCTTT. It yields the protein CSVEGPNTEAFF.

The chain is built from TRBV7-9 and TRBJ2-2; 8 bases match TRBD1. V trimming: 0 bases; J trimming: 7 bases; junction bases outside the gene matches: 4. The CDR3 covers 15 residues. CDR1 SEHNR and CDR2 FQNEAQ come from the germline V gene (reference sequence). The CDR3: CASSLAQGADGELFF. Here the CDR3 DNA reads TGTGCCAGCAGCTTAGCGCAGGGGGCAGACGGGGAGCTGTTTTTT.

Here the CDR3 DNA reads TGTGCCAGCAGTTTTGGCAGGTCGGGGACCCAGTACTTC. This codes for CASSFGRSGTQYF. This chain links TRBV6-5 with TRBJ2-5; D unresolved. The germline V and J ends were trimmed by 4 bases and 7 bases, with 13 bases remaining between them. This CDR3 has 13 amino acids. Germline loops: CDR1 MNHEY, CDR2 SVGAGI.

The chain uses TRBV4-3 and TRBJ1-1; D ambiguous. The CDR3 covers 15 residues. V was clipped by 0 bases and J by 1 base, with 9 bases between them. From germline, CDR1 is LGHNA and CDR2 YSLEER. CDR3 amino acids: CASSQELRPNTEAFF. Here the CDR3 DNA reads TGCGCCAGCAGCCAAGAGCTTCGGCCGAACACTGAAGCTTTCTTT.

The chain is built from TRBV27 and TRBJ1-2; 12 positions match TRBD1. The junction had 6 bases not matched to a gene; V was cut back by 6 bases and J by 4 bases. This CDR3 comprises 15 residues. Germline V gene sequence: CDR1 MNHEY, CDR2 SMNVEV (reference sequence). CDR3 in amino acids: CASSLGQGAGYGYTF. CDR3 nucleotides: TGTGCCAGCAGCTTGGGACAGGGGGCTGGCTATGGCTACACCTTC.

V usage is TRBV7-2 and J usage is TRBJ2-5, with D possibly TRBD2 on 6 matching bases. Looked up from germline, CDR1 is SGHTA and CDR2 is FQGNSA. Trimming cost V 0 bases and J 5 bases, with 7 bases left between them. The CDR3 runs 13 residues. CDR3 sequence (DNA): TGTGCCAGCAGCTTAGCTCGGGGGGAGACCCAGTACTTC. Protein: CASSLARGETQYF.

This chain links TRBV9 with TRBJ2-1, with 11 positions matching TRBD2. The germline V gene encodes CDR1 SGDLS and CDR2 YYNGEE. Trimming cost V 4 bases and J 4 bases; bases outside gene matches: 10. The CDR3 is 17 amino acids. The CDR3 is CASSPHGVAGGYNEQFF. The DNA for the CDR3 is TGTGCCAGCAGCCCCCATGGCGTAGCGGGAGGGTACAATGAGCAGTTCTTC.

The chain couples TRBV2 to TRBJ2-7; 11 bases are shared with TRBD1. Unmatched junction bases numbered 4, after V lost 5 bases and J lost 4 bases. Germline CDR1 reads SNHLY; CDR2 reads FYNNEI. The CDR3 has 14 residues. The CDR3 coding sequence is TGTGCCAGCAGTAAGGACAGGGGGCGATACGAGCAGTACTTC. Translation: CASSKDRGRYEQYF.